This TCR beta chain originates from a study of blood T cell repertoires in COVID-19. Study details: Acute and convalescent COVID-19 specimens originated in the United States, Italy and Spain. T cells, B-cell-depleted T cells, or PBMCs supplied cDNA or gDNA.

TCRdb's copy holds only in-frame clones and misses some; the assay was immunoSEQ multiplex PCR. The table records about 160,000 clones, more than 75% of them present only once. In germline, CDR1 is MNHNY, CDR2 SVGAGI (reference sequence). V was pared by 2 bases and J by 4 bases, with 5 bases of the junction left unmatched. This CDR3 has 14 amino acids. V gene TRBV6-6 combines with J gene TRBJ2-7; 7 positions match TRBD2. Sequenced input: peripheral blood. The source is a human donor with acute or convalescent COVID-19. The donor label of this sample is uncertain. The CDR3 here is CASSYSRGGYEQYF. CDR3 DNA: TGTGCCAGCAGTTACAGCCGGGGAGGGTACGAGCAGTACTTC.